Sequencing of this T cell receptor beta chain was carried out in a study of OX40 agonist ivuxolimab in advanced cancers. The repertoire was sequenced with immunoSEQ multiplex PCR; TCRdb's copy has only in-frame clones and lacks some. Seen here are under 80,000 clones, 80% to 90% observed once, and the top ten hold under 1.2%. Trimming pared 7 bases from V and 5 bases from J, leaving 18 bases between. The germline CDR1 and CDR2 sequences are MNHEY and SVGAGI. CDR3 length: 15 residues. The receptor was isolated from an adult with an advanced solid tumor such as melanoma, head and neck, liver or kidney cancer. Sample: CD4+ or CD8+ T cells sorted from blood, taken in a trial of the OX40 agonist ivuxolimab. The chain couples TRBV6-5 to TRBJ2-1; perhaps TRBD2 as D (7 bases). CDR3 protein: CASIDSAGAHNEQFF. Here the CDR3 DNA reads TGTGCCAGCATCGACTCGGCGGGGGCACACAATGAGCAGTTCTTC.